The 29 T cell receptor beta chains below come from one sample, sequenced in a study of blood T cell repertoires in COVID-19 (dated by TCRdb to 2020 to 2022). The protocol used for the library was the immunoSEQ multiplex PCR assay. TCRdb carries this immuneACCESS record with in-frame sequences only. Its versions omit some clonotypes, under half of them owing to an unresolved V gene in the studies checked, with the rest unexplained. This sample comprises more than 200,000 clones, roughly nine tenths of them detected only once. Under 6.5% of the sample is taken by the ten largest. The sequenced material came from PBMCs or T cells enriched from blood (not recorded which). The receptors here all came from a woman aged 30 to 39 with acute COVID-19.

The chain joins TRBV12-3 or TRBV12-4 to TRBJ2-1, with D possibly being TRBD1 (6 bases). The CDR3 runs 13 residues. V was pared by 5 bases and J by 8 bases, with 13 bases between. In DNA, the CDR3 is TGTGCCAGCAGTGGTACAGGGCGGGATGAGCAGTTCTTC. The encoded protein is CASSGTGRDEQFF.

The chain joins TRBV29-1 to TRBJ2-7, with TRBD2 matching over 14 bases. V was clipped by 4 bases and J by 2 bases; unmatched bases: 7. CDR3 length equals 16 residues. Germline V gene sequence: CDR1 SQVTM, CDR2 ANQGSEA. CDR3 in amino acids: CSVVGGLAGAAYEQYF. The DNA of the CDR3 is TGCAGCGTTGTAGGGGGACTAGCGGGAGCGGCCTACGAGCAGTACTTC.

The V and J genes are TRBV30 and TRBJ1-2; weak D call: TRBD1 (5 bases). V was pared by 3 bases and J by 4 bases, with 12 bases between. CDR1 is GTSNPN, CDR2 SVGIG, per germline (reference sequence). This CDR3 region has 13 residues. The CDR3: CAWRTEGIYGYTF. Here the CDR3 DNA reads TGTGCCTGGAGGACGGAGGGGATCTATGGCTACACCTTC.

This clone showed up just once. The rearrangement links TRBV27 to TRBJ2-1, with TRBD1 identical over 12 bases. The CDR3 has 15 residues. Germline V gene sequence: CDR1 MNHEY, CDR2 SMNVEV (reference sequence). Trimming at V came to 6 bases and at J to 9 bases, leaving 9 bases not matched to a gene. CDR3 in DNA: TGTGCCAGCAGACCCTCGGGACAGGGGGCGGTTGAGCAGTTCTTC. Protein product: CASRPSGQGAVEQFF.

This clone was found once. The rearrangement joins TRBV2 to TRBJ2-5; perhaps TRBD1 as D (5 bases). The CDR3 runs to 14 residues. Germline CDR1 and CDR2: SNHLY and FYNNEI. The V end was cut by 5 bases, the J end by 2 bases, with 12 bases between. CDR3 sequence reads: CASSTDSGQETQYF. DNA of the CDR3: TGTGCCAGCAGTACAGACAGTGGACAAGAGACCCAGTACTTC.

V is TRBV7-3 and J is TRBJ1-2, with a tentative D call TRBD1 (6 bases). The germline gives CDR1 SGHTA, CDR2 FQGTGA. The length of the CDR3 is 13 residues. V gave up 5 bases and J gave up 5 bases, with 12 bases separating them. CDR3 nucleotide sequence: TGTGCCAGCAGCCCGGGACATACTTATGGCTACACCTTC. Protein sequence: CASSPGHTYGYTF. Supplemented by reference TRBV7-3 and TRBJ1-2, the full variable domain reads GAGVSQTPSNKVTEKGKYVELRCDPISGHTALYWYRQSLGQGPEFLIYFQGTGAADDSGLPNDRFFAVRPEGSVSTLKIQRTERGDSAVYLCASSPGHTYGYTFGSGTRLTVV.

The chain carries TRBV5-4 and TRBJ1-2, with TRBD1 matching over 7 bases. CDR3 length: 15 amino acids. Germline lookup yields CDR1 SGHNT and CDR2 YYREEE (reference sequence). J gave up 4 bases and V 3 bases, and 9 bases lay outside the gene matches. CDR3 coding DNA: TGTGCCAGCAGCTCCCGGGCCTACAGGGGCTATGGCTACACCTTC. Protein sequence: CASSSRAYRGYGYTF. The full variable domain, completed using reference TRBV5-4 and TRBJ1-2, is ETGVTQSPTHLIKTRGQQVTLRCSSQSGHNTVSWYQQALGQGPQFIFQYYREEENGRGNFPPRFSGLQFPNYSSELNVNALELDDSALYLCASSSRAYRGYGYTFGSGTRLTVV.

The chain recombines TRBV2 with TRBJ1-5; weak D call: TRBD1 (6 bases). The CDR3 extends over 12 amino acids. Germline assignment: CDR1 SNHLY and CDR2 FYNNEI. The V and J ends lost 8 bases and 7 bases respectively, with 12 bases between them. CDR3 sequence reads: CASEGRGQPQHF. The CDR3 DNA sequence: TGTGCCAGCGAGGGCAGGGGACAGCCCCAGCATTTT. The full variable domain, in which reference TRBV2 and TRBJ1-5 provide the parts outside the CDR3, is EPEVTQTPSHQVTQMGQEVILRCVPISNHLYFYWYRQILGQKVEFLVSFYNNEISEKSEIFDDQFSVERPDGSNFTLKIRSTKLEDSAMYFCASEGRGQPQHFGDGTRLSIL.

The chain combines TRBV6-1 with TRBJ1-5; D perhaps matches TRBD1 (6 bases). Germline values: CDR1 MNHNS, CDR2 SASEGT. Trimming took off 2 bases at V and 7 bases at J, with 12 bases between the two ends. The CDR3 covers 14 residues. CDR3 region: CASSERGGMQPQHF. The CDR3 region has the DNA TGTGCCAGCAGTGAAAGGGGGGGTATGCAGCCCCAGCATTTT.

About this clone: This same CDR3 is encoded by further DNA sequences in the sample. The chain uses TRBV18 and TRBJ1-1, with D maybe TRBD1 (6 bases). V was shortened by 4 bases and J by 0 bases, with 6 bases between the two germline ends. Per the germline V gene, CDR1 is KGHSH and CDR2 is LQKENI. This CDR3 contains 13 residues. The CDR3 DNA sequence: TGTGCCAGCTCACAGGGGGTGAACACTGAAGCTTTCTTT. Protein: CASSQGVNTEAFF.

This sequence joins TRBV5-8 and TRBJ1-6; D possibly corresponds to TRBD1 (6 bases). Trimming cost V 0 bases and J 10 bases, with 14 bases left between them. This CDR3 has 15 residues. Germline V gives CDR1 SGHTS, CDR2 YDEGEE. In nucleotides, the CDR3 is TGTGCCAGCAGCTTGGAAACAGGGCAAGGCTCACCCCTCCACTTT. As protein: CASSLETGQGSPLHF.

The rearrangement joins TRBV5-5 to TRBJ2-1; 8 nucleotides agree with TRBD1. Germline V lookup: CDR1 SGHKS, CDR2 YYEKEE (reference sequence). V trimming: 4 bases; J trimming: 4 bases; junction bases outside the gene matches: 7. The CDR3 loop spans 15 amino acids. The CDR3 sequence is CASSAPGQVYNEQFF. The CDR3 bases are TGTGCCAGCAGCGCCCCGGGACAGGTGTACAATGAGCAGTTCTTC.

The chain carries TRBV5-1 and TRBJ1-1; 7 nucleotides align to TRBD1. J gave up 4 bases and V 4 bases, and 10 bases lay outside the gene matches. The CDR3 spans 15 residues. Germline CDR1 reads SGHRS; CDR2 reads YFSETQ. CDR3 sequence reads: CASSTGAGVATEAFF. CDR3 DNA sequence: TGCGCCAGCAGCACAGGGGCAGGGGTGGCCACTGAAGCTTTCTTT.

The CDR3: CASRPGTFGYTF. The CDR3, as DNA: TGTGCCAGCAGGCCAGGGACATTTGGCTACACCTTC. This sequence joins TRBV12-3 or TRBV12-4 and TRBJ1-2, with D perhaps matching TRBD1 (6 bases). This CDR3 has 12 amino acids. Deletions cut 6 bases from V and 7 bases from J, with 12 bases between.

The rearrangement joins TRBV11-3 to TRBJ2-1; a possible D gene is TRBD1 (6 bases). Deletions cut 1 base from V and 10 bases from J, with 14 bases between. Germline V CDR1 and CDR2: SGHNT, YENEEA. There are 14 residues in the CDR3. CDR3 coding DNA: TGTGCCAGCAGCTTAGGGCAGGGGCTCACAGAGCAGTTCTTC. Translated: CASSLGQGLTEQFF.

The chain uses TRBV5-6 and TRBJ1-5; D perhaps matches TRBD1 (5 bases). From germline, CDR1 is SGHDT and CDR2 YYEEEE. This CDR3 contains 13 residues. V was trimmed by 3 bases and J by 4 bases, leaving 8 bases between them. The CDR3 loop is CASSWGQNQPQHF. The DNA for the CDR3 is TGTGCCAGCAGCTGGGGCCAAAATCAGCCCCAGCATTTT.

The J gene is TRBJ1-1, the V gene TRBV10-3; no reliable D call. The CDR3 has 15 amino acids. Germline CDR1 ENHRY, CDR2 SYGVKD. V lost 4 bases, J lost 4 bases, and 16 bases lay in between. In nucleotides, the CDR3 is TGTGCCATCAGTGGGATCGGTGGGGAGGGCACTGAAGCTTTCTTT. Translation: CAISGIGGEGTEAFF.

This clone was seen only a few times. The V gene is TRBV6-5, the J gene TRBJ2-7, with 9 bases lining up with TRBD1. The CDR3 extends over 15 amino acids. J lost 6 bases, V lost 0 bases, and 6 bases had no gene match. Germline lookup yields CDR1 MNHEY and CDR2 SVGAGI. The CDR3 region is CASSYSNRGRGEQYF. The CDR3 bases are TGTGCCAGCAGTTACTCAAACAGGGGGCGCGGCGAGCAGTACTTC.

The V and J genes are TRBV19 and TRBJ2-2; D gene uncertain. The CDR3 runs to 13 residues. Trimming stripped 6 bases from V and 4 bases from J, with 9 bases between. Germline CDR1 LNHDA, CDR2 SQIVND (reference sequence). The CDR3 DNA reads TGTGCCAGTAGGGCAGTTCTCACCGGGGAGCTGTTTTTT. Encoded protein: CASRAVLTGELFF.

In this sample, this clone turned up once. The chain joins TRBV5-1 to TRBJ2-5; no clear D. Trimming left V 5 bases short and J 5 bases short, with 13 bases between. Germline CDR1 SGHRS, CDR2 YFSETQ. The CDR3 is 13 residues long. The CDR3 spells CASSLSARETQYF. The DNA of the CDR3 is TGCGCCAGCAGTCTGAGCGCTAGGGAGACCCAGTACTTC.

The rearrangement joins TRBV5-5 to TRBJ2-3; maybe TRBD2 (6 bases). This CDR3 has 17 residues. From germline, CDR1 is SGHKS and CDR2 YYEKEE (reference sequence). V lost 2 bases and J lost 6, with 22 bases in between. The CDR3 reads CASSLAGFRRGLDTQYF. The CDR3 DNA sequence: TGTGCCAGCAGCTTAGCAGGGTTTAGACGGGGGTTGGATACGCAGTATTTT.

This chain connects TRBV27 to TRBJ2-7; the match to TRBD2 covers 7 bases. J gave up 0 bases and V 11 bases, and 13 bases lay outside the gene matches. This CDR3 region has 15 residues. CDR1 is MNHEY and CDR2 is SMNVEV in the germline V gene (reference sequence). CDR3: CAAKGERDGSYEQYF. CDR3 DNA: TGTGCCGCCAAAGGAGAGCGGGACGGCTCCTACGAGCAGTACTTC.

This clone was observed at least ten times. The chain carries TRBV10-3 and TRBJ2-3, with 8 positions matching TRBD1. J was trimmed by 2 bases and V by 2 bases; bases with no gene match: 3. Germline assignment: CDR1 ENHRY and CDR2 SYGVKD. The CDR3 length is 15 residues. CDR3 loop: CAISEGTGDTDTQYF. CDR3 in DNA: TGTGCCATCAGTGAGGGGACAGGAGACACAGATACGCAGTATTTT.

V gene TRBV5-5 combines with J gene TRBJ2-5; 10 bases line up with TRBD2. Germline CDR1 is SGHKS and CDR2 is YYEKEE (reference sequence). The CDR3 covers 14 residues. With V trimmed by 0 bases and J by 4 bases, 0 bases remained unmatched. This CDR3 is CASSLASGGETQYF. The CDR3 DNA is TGTGCCAGCAGCTTGGCTAGCGGGGGAGAGACCCAGTACTTC.

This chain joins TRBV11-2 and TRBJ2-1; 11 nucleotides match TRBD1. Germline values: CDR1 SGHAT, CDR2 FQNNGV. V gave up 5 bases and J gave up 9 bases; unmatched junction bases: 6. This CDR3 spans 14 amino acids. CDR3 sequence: CASSPSGTGGEQFF. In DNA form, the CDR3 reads TGTGCCAGCAGCCCCAGTGGGACAGGGGGTGAGCAGTTCTTC.

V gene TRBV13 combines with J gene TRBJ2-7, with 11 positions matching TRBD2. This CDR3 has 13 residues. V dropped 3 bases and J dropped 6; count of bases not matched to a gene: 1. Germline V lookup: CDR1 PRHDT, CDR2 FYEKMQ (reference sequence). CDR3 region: CASSLGLAVEQYF. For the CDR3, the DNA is TGTGCCAGCAGCTTGGGACTAGCGGTCGAGCAGTACTTC.

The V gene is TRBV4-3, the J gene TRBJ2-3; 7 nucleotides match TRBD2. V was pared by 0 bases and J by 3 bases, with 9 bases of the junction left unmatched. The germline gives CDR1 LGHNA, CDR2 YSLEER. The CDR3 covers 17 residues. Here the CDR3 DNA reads TGCGCCAGCAGCCAAGATCCAGCGGGAAGAATGACAGATACGCAGTATTTT. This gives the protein CASSQDPAGRMTDTQYF.

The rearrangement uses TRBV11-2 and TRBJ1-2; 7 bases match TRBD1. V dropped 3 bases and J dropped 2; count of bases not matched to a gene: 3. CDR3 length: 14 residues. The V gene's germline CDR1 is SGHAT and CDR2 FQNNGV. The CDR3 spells CASSFNRGNYGYTF. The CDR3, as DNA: TGTGCCAGCAGCTTTAACAGGGGAAACTATGGCTACACCTTC.

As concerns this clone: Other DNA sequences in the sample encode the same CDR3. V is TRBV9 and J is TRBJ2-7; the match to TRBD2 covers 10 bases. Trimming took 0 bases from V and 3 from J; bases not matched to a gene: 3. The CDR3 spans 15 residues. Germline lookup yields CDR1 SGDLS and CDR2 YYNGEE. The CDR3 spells CASSVGSGGGYEQYF. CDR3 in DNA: TGTGCCAGCAGCGTAGGAAGCGGGGGGGGCTACGAGCAGTACTTC. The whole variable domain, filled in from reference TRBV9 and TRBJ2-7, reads DSGVTQTPKHLITATGQRVTLRCSPRSGDLSVYWYQQSLDQGLQFLIQYYNGEERAKGNILERFSAQQFPDLHSELNLSSLELGDSALYFCASSVGSGGGYEQYFGPGTRLTVT.